Listed here are 16 T cell receptor beta chains from one sample, sequenced in a study of OX40 agonist ivuxolimab in advanced cancers. The receptor library was made with the immunoSEQ multiplex PCR assay. Imported from immuneACCESS, the table was reduced by TCRdb to in-frame sequences with V and J called. These copies leave out some clones; in studies compared against another copy, an unresolved V gene accounts for under half, and the cause of the remainder is not known. The sample profile shows approximately 78,000 clones; roughly 83% of them were found once. The biggest ten clones account for 6.9% of the sample. The material sequenced was CD4+ or CD8+ T cells sorted from blood, taken in a trial of the OX40 agonist ivuxolimab. These TCRs come from an adult with an advanced solid tumor such as melanoma, head and neck, liver or kidney cancer.

V gene TRBV5-1 combines with J gene TRBJ1-2; D remains ambiguous. Germline CDR1 reads SGHRS; CDR2 reads YFSETQ. This CDR3 has 15 residues. V was clipped by 4 bases and J by 1 base, with 14 bases between them. As DNA, the CDR3 is TGCGCCAGCAGCCCCCAGGTAACCCTTAACTATGGCTACACCTTC. Its translation: CASSPQVTLNYGYTF.

The V gene is TRBV5-1, the J gene TRBJ1-3, with D tentatively TRBD1 (5 bases). V lost 5 bases, J lost 3 bases, and 15 bases lay in between. Germline assignment: CDR1 SGHRS and CDR2 YFSETQ. The CDR3 contains 15 residues. Here the CDR3 reads CASRSSGTYGNTIYF. CDR3 nucleotide sequence: TGCGCCAGCAGATCTTCAGGGACTTATGGAAACACCATATATTTT. Drawing the rest from reference TRBV5-1 and TRBJ1-3, the complete variable domain is KAGVTQTPRYLIKTRGQQVTLSCSPISGHRSVSWYQQTPGQGLQFLFEYFSETQRNKGNFPGRFSGRQFSNSRSEMNVSTLELGDSALYLCASRSSGTYGNTIYFGEGSWLTVV.

The V call is TRBV2, the J call TRBJ2-5; D remains ambiguous. There are 12 residues in the CDR3. Germline assignment: CDR1 SNHLY and CDR2 FYNNEI. The V and J ends lost 4 bases and 2 bases respectively, with 5 bases between them. CDR3 DNA sequence: TGTGCCAGCAGTGGACTGCAAGAGACCCAGTACTTC. Protein: CASSGLQETQYF.

This clone was detected only once. J is TRBJ1-4 and V is TRBV2; D remains unclear. The V end lost 6 bases, the J end lost 4 bases, and 9 bases lay between the germline ends. The CDR3 runs 13 residues. Germline CDR1 and CDR2: SNHLY and FYNNEI. CDR3 protein: CASRAEVNEKLFF. The CDR3 DNA reads TGTGCCAGCAGGGCGGAGGTTAATGAAAAACTGTTTTTT.

This clone was seen more than once but under ten times. The chain links TRBV19 to TRBJ2-2; 8 positions agree with TRBD1. Germline lookup yields CDR1 LNHDA and CDR2 SQIVND (reference sequence). This CDR3 has 15 residues. V dropped 4 bases and J dropped 3; count of bases not matched to a gene: 4. The CDR3 DNA follows: TGTGCCAGTAGTACCTGGACAGGGTACACCGGGGAGCTGTTTTTT. It encodes CASSTWTGYTGELFF.

The chain employs TRBV18 and TRBJ2-7; D is possibly TRBD2 (6 bases). With 3 bases removed from V and 6 bases from J, the gap between germline ends came to 21 bases. This CDR3 comprises 16 residues. Per germline, CDR1 KGHSH and CDR2 LQKENI. DNA of the CDR3: TGTGCCAGCTCACCCGCGGGACCGACCCTTCGTAGCGAGCAGTACTTC. Amino acid sequence: CASSPAGPTLRSEQYF.

The chain carries TRBV11-3 and TRBJ1-1; TRBD1 is a possible D gene (6 bases). The CDR3 loop spans 14 amino acids. CDR1 is SGHNT, CDR2 YENEEA, per germline. The ends were cut back, 1 base at V and 3 bases at J, with 9 bases in the middle. CDR3 sequence (DNA): TGTGCCAGCAGCTTAGTCGACAGGTACACTGAAGCTTTCTTT. It specifies CASSLVDRYTEAFF.

The chain combines TRBV30 with TRBJ1-2; D might be TRBD1 (5 bases). Germline CDR1 is GTSNPN and CDR2 is SVGIG (reference sequence). The length of the CDR3 is 13 residues. V dropped 1 base and J dropped 7 bases, with 13 bases sitting between them. As DNA, the CDR3 is TGTGCCTGGAGTGCTAGTCGAGGGACTGGCTACACCTTC. Translation gives CAWSASRGTGYTF.

This sequence joins TRBV7-2 and TRBJ1-1, with D possibly being TRBD1 (5 bases). The germline gives CDR1 SGHTA, CDR2 FQGNSA. CDR3 length: 16 amino acids. Between the trimmed V and J ends, which lost 5 bases and 0 bases, there was a span of 16 bases. The CDR3 reads CASSEKTGRLNTEAFF. DNA of the CDR3: TGTGCCAGCAGCGAGAAAACAGGCCGATTGAACACTGAAGCTTTCTTT.

The V and J genes are TRBV7-3 and TRBJ2-1; TRBD1 agrees at 8 bases. With 5 bases clipped from V and 5 bases from J, the junction kept 14 bases outside the gene matches. This CDR3 has 17 amino acids. The germline V gene encodes CDR1 SGHTA and CDR2 FQGTGA. The CDR3 protein is CASSLTPPGTGDNEQFF. The CDR3 nucleotides are TGTGCCAGCAGCCTTACCCCCCCCGGGACAGGAGACAATGAGCAGTTCTTC. The variable domain in full, completed from reference TRBV7-3 and TRBJ2-1, reads GAGVSQTPSNKVTEKGKYVELRCDPISGHTALYWYRQSLGQGPEFLIYFQGTGAADDSGLPNDRFFAVRPEGSVSTLKIQRTERGDSAVYLCASSLTPPGTGDNEQFFGPGTRLTVL.

The table lists this clone with a count of one. The chain employs TRBV7-9 and TRBJ2-2; D is ambiguous. Trimming shortened V by 0 bases and J by 7 bases, and 12 bases separated the two germline ends. Germline V gene sequence: CDR1 SEHNR, CDR2 FQNEAQ (reference sequence). CDR3 length: 15 amino acids. The CDR3 coding sequence is TGTGCCAGCAGCTTAGCGAATAAACGTCTCGGGGAGCTGTTTTTT. Translating it yields CASSLANKRLGELFF. The full variable domain, with the rest looked up from reference TRBV7-9 and TRBJ2-2, is DTGVSQNPRHKITKRGQNVTFRCDPISEHNRLYWYRQTLGQGPEFLTYFQNEAQLEKSRLLSDRFSAERPKGSFSTLEIQRTEQGDSAMYLCASSLANKRLGELFFGEGSRLTVL.

This sequence joins TRBV6-6 and TRBJ2-3, with 8 bases matching TRBD1. Germline V gene lookup returns CDR1 MNHNY and CDR2 SVGAGI (reference sequence). The CDR3 is made up of 14 amino acids. With V trimmed by 4 bases and J by 4 bases, 4 bases remained unmatched. The CDR3 protein is CASSSQGAADTQYF. The CDR3 DNA reads as TGTGCCAGCAGTTCCCAGGGGGCCGCAGATACGCAGTATTTT.

The V call is TRBV11-3, the J call TRBJ2-3; a possible D gene is TRBD1 (6 bases). CDR3 length equals 15 residues. Trimming took off 2 bases at V and 0 bases at J, with 9 bases between the two ends. Germline V gene data show CDR1 as SGHNT and CDR2 as YENEEA. The DNA of the CDR3 is TGTGCCAGCAGCTTAACAGGGCCTAGCACAGATACGCAGTATTTT. Its translation is CASSLTGPSTDTQYF.

V usage is TRBV5-6 and J usage is TRBJ1-5; no clear D. Trimming cost V 3 bases and J 0 bases, with 10 bases left between them. This CDR3 spans 15 amino acids. Germline V gene data show CDR1 as SGHDT and CDR2 as YYEEEE. CDR3 DNA: TGTGCCAGCAGCTCAACGATCGTTAGCAATCAGCCCCAGCATTTT. Translated, it gives CASSSTIVSNQPQHF.

The chain has TRBV11-2 and TRBJ1-1, with D hard to call. This CDR3 has 14 amino acids. From germline, CDR1 is SGHAT and CDR2 FQNNGV. The germline V and J ends were trimmed by 3 bases and 1 base, with 9 bases remaining between them. CDR3 nucleotide sequence: TGTGCCAGCAGCTTGGGGTTGGGGAACACTGAAGCTTTCTTT. It specifies CASSLGLGNTEAFF.

The gene calls are TRBV30 and TRBJ1-1; possibly TRBD1 for D (6 bases). Deletions cut 3 bases from V and 1 base from J, with 18 bases between. The CDR3 totals 16 residues. CDR1 and CDR2 from the germline V gene are GTSNPN and SVGIG (reference sequence). The CDR3 is CAWSGGEGGQNTEAFF. DNA of the CDR3: TGTGCCTGGAGCGGAGGGGAAGGGGGTCAGAACACTGAAGCTTTCTTT.